One and the same sample provided the 32 T cell receptor beta chains below, sequenced in a study of CD8+ T cells in alopecia areata. Once RNA had been extracted, it was reverse transcribed into cDNA to act as the sequencing template. Method: immunoSEQ multiplex PCR; TCRdb's copy keeps in-frame clones and lacks some. Of more than 95,000 clones listed, 41% are singletons. The sample was CD4+ T cells sorted from blood. The receptors originated from a human donor with alopecia areata.

This clone has only one observation. V gene TRBV7-2 combines with J gene TRBJ2-3; D is unclear. Trimming removed 2 bases at V and 4 bases at J, with 13 bases between. The germline V gene has CDR1 SGHTA and CDR2 FQGNSA. This CDR3 region has 15 residues. CDR3 coding DNA: TGTGCCAGCAGCTTAAGGTCGCAGGTCCCAGATACGCAGTATTTT. Translation gives CASSLRSQVPDTQYF.

The table lists this clone with a few counts. The chain uses TRBV6-6 and TRBJ2-7; D remains ambiguous. CDR3 size: 15 residues. In germline, CDR1 is MNHNY, CDR2 SVGAGI (reference sequence). Trimming took off 6 bases at V and 4 bases at J, with 19 bases between the two ends. The CDR3 DNA is TGTGCCAGCAGGCTTTCAACCTCGAAGGCATACGAGCAGTACTTC. Translating gives CASRLSTSKAYEQYF.

This chain joins TRBV29-1 and TRBJ1-1; D ambiguous. The V end lost 1 base, the J end lost 1 base, and 7 bases lay between the germline ends. The germline V gene encodes CDR1 SQVTM and CDR2 ANQGSEA. The CDR3 contains 13 residues. The CDR3 spells CSVEVARNTEAFF. CDR3 bases: TGCAGCGTTGAAGTAGCCAGGAACACTGAAGCTTTCTTT.

V and J are TRBV15 and TRBJ2-5; the D is unclear. V lost 0 bases and J 3 bases, leaving 14 bases between the germline ends. Germline V CDR1 and CDR2: LNHNV, YYDKDF (reference sequence). There are 16 residues in the CDR3. The CDR3 DNA reads as TGTGCCACCAGCAGAGAGGGAAGTCACAGAAAAGAGACCCAGTACTTC. Translated: CATSREGSHRKETQYF.

The chain couples TRBV6-5 to TRBJ2-4, with D unclear. Germline CDR1 MNHEY, CDR2 SVGAGI. This CDR3 comprises 16 residues. Between the trimmed V and J ends, which lost 2 bases and 1 base, there was a span of 12 bases. Written as DNA, the CDR3 is TGTGCCAGCAGTTACACGGTGGCTGCGGCCAAAAACATTCAGTACTTC. Translation: CASSYTVAAAKNIQYF.

This clone was seen a few times. The chain couples TRBV7-3 to TRBJ1-1; no reliable D call. The germline CDR1 and CDR2 sequences are SGHTA and FQGTGA. Between the trimmed V and J ends, which lost 5 bases and 4 bases, there was a span of 20 bases. This CDR3 comprises 16 residues. CDR3 region: CASSEGGPGRGTEAFF. Written as DNA, the CDR3 is TGTGCCAGCAGCGAGGGCGGTCCGGGCCGGGGCACTGAAGCTTTCTTT.

CDR3 loop: CAWSRVGGDSQYF. The CDR3 region has the DNA TGTGCCTGGAGTCGGGTCGGTGGGGATTCGCAGTATTTT. J is TRBJ2-3 and V is TRBV30, with D unclear. Deletions cut 2 bases from V and 10 bases from J, with 16 bases between. The CDR3 contains 13 residues. The germline V gene encodes CDR1 GTSNPN and CDR2 SVGIG (reference sequence).

The J gene is TRBJ2-2, the V gene TRBV29-1, with 10 bases aligning to TRBD1. The germline V gene has CDR1 SQVTM and CDR2 ANQGSEA. Trimming took 3 bases from V and 3 from J; bases not matched to a gene: 4. This CDR3 has 15 residues. The CDR3 DNA reads as TGCAGCGTTGAGCCGGGACAGGGGTACACCGGGGAGCTGTTTTTT. Translated, it gives CSVEPGQGYTGELFF.

This clone was observed a handful of times. The rearrangement uses TRBV7-8 and TRBJ2-2; D unresolved. Deletions cut 1 base from V and 0 bases from J, with 6 bases between. This CDR3 has 15 residues. CDR1 SGHVS and CDR2 FQNEAQ come from the germline V gene. Here the CDR3 DNA reads TGTGCCAGCAGCTTAGTCAGCGCGAACACCGGGGAGCTGTTTTTT. It codes for CASSLVSANTGELFF.

The chain combines TRBV6-6 with TRBJ2-3; TRBD2 is a possible D gene (7 bases). V was clipped by 6 bases and J by 5 bases, with 15 bases between them. The V gene's germline CDR1 is MNHNY and CDR2 SVGAGI (reference sequence). The CDR3 consists of 14 residues. CDR3 in amino acids: CASRTGGPKDTQYF. CDR3 in DNA: TGTGCCAGCAGGACGGGGGGCCCGAAAGATACGCAGTATTTT.

The gene calls are TRBV7-9 and TRBJ1-2, with 8 bases lining up with TRBD1. The germline gives CDR1 SEHNR, CDR2 FQNEAQ (reference sequence). V was pared by 1 base and J by 7 bases, with 5 bases of the junction left unmatched. The CDR3 length is 14 residues. The CDR3 DNA follows: TGTGCCAGCAGCTTAGGACAGGGGAGGGCTGGCTACACCTTC. It is translated as CASSLGQGRAGYTF. Full variable domain (outside the CDR3, taken from reference TRBV7-9 and TRBJ1-2): DTGVSQNPRHKITKRGQNVTFRCDPISEHNRLYWYRQTLGQGPEFLTYFQNEAQLEKSRLLSDRFSAERPKGSFSTLEIQRTEQGDSAMYLCASSLGQGRAGYTFGSGTRLTVV.

The V gene is TRBV11-2, the J gene TRBJ2-7; TRBD1 matches 8 bases. CDR1 SGHAT and CDR2 FQNNGV come from the germline V gene. V dropped 5 bases and J dropped 5; count of bases not matched to a gene: 5. This CDR3 contains 13 residues. Here the CDR3 DNA reads TGTGCCAGCAGCCCCTCAGGGGGCCACGAGCAGTACTTC. Protein sequence: CASSPSGGHEQYF.

The CDR3 coding sequence is TGTGCCAGCAGTCTAAGGACAGAACCCTACGAGCAGTACTTC. The encoded protein is CASSLRTEPYEQYF. The chain carries TRBV27 and TRBJ2-5, with a possible D match to TRBD1 (6 bases). The DNA end favors TRBJ2-7, so the J call may be wrong. Per germline, CDR1 MNHEY and CDR2 SMNVEV (reference sequence). This CDR3 spans 14 amino acids.

This clone was counted a single time. The chain has TRBV5-1 and TRBJ2-7, with 8 bases identical to TRBD2. The CDR3 runs 15 residues. Germline V gives CDR1 SGHRS, CDR2 YFSETQ. V lost 2 bases to trimming and J lost 0 bases; unmatched junction nucleotides: 4. As DNA, the CDR3 is TGCGCCAGCAGCTTCGGGGGGGTCCCCTCCTACGAGCAGTACTTC. It yields the protein CASSFGGVPSYEQYF.

The chain uses TRBV7-9 and TRBJ1-2, with D perhaps TRBD1 (5 bases). The CDR3 has 18 amino acids. CDR1 and CDR2 from the germline V gene are SEHNR and FQNEAQ (reference sequence). V was shortened by 2 bases and J by 0 bases, with 19 bases between the two germline ends. The DNA of the CDR3 is TGTGCCAGCAGCTTAATCTCCGGGGACCTCTCAGCTAACTATGGCTACACCTTC. It translates to CASSLISGDLSANYGYTF.

V and J are TRBV4-2 and TRBJ2-1; 9 bases line up with TRBD2. The V segment lost 4 bases and the J segment 5 bases; nucleotides outside the gene matches: 9. This CDR3 is 16 amino acids long. Germline lookup yields CDR1 LGHNA and CDR2 YNFKEQ. CDR3 nucleotides: TGTGCCAGCAGCCGTTTTGGAGCGGGGGGTGACAATGAGCAGTTCTTC. Translation: CASSRFGAGGDNEQFF.

The table lists this clone with a few counts. This rearrangement joins TRBV29-1 to TRBJ2-3; 7 bases match TRBD1. Germline V gene sequence: CDR1 SQVTM, CDR2 ANQGSEA. With 2 bases clipped from V and 4 bases from J, the junction kept 6 bases outside the gene matches. CDR3 length equals 14 residues. The DNA for the CDR3 is TGCAGCGTTGAACAGGGGGAGTGGGCAGATACGCAGTATTTT. It specifies CSVEQGEWADTQYF.

This clone has just a few counts. This chain joins TRBV5-6 and TRBJ2-5, with a possible D match to TRBD1 (6 bases). The CDR3 is made up of 13 amino acids. Trimming took 3 bases from V and 0 from J, leaving 6 bases between them. CDR1 and CDR2 (germline): SGHDT, YYEEEE. This CDR3 is CASSWTDQETQYF. The DNA of the CDR3 is TGTGCCAGCAGCTGGACAGACCAAGAGACCCAGTACTTC.

This clone was counted a few times. The rearrangement links TRBV4-1 to TRBJ1-4; D call uncertain. CDR3 length equals 15 residues. Germline V lookup: CDR1 MGHRA, CDR2 YSYEKL. Trimming took off 0 bases at V and 8 bases at J, with 13 bases between the two ends. The CDR3 nucleotides are TGCGCCAGCAGCCAAGATAGAGGGCCTGAGGAAAAACTGTTTTTT. Translation: CASSQDRGPEEKLFF.

The chain joins TRBV6-6 to TRBJ2-5, with D possibly being TRBD1 (5 bases). This CDR3 is 13 amino acids long. Germline V gives CDR1 MNHNY, CDR2 SVGAGI (reference sequence). Deletions cut 6 bases from V and 3 bases from J, with 11 bases between. CDR3 protein: CASRRQTEETQYF. CDR3 sequence (DNA): TGTGCCAGCAGGCGACAGACCGAAGAGACCCAGTACTTC.

This chain connects TRBV5-1 to TRBJ1-4, with D perhaps matching TRBD1 (5 bases). The CDR3 spans 15 residues. The germline gives CDR1 SGHRS, CDR2 YFSETQ. With 4 bases removed from V and 8 bases from J, the gap between germline ends came to 18 bases. The CDR3 loop reads CASSIQPGMNEKLFF. The CDR3, as DNA: TGCGCCAGCAGCATCCAGCCAGGGATGAACGAAAAACTGTTTTTT.

The chain carries TRBV6-1 and TRBJ2-3, with TRBD2 as a possible D gene (5 bases). The germline V and J ends were trimmed by 4 bases and 0 bases, with 20 bases remaining between them. The germline CDR1 and CDR2 sequences are MNHNS and SASEGT. The CDR3 loop spans 18 amino acids. CDR3 nucleotides: TGTGCCAGCAGTGTTATGCCGTGGGGAGAATCTAGCACAGATACGCAGTATTTT. Its protein product is CASSVMPWGESSTDTQYF.

The sample holds one count of this clone. The junction departs from germline at one end; a sequencing error may be responsible. The V and J genes are TRBV7-2 and TRBJ1-2; D may be TRBD1 (6 bases). Germline loops: CDR1 SGHTA, CDR2 FQGNSA. This CDR3 is 13 amino acids long. CDR3 nucleotides: TGTGCTAGCAGGCCACAGGGTTACTATGGCTACACCTTC. This codes for CASRPQGYYGYTF.

This chain links TRBV5-4 with TRBJ2-5; 12 positions agree with TRBD2. This CDR3 comprises 16 residues. Germline V gene lookup returns CDR1 SGHNT and CDR2 YYREEE (reference sequence). J gave up 3 bases and V 2 bases, and 5 bases lay outside the gene matches. The CDR3, as DNA: TGTGCCAGCAGCTTACCCCTAGCGGGAGGGGAAGAGACCCAGTACTTC. The encoded protein is CASSLPLAGGEETQYF.

This clone was counted a few times. The chain is built from TRBV29-1 and TRBJ2-6; D gene uncertain. The V gene's germline CDR1 is SQVTM and CDR2 ANQGSEA. CDR3 length: 12 amino acids. Trimming stripped 6 bases from V and 2 bases from J, with 5 bases between. CDR3 residues: CSVSTGANVLTF. DNA of the CDR3: TGCAGCGTGAGCACTGGGGCCAACGTCCTGACTTTC.

This clone occurred a few times. The CDR3 loop reads CASSSGTGPDTQYF. The CDR3 DNA follows: TGTGCCAGCAGCTCCGGGACAGGGCCAGATACGCAGTATTTT. V and J are TRBV7-9 and TRBJ2-3, with 9 nucleotides matching TRBD1. The V gene's germline CDR1 is SEHNR and CDR2 FQNEAQ (reference sequence). This CDR3 is built from 14 residues. The trim removed 4 bases at V and 4 bases at J, leaving 3 bases unmatched.

The CDR3 DNA reads as TGTGCCAGCAGCTTAGTCGTTCAAGGGGGCCAGTACTTC. It codes for CASSLVVQGGQYF. J is TRBJ2-5 and V is TRBV7-9; D perhaps matches TRBD1 (6 bases). V lost 1 base and J 10 bases, leaving 13 bases between the germline ends. Per the germline V gene, CDR1 is SEHNR and CDR2 is FQNEAQ (reference sequence). The CDR3 runs 13 residues.

This clone came up a few times. The V call is TRBV29-1, the J call TRBJ1-3, with D possibly matching TRBD1 (5 bases). The CDR3 spans 14 residues. The germline V gene has CDR1 SQVTM and CDR2 ANQGSEA. V was cut by 7 bases and J by 4 bases, with 17 bases left in between. As DNA, the CDR3 is TGCAGCGCACCGACAGACGTAGCGGGAAACACCATATATTTT. Amino acid sequence: CSAPTDVAGNTIYF.

The CDR3 sequence is CASSPASVYEQYF. The CDR3 DNA reads as TGTGCCAGCTCACCAGCCTCTGTCTACGAGCAGTACTTC. The rearrangement uses TRBV18 and TRBJ2-7, with D hard to call. This CDR3 has 13 residues. V lost 2 bases and J lost 3, with 8 bases in between. Germline CDR1 KGHSH, CDR2 LQKENI.

V is TRBV5-1 and J is TRBJ2-7; either TRBD1 or TRBD2 may supply D (5 bases each). The germline V gene encodes CDR1 SGHRS and CDR2 YFSETQ. This CDR3 contains 12 residues. V was cut by 4 bases and J by 3 bases, with 8 bases left in between. The CDR3 protein is CASSRDLYEQYF. In DNA, the CDR3 is TGCGCCAGCAGCAGGGACCTCTACGAGCAGTACTTC.

The gene calls are TRBV7-9 and TRBJ2-7; D ambiguous. This CDR3 has 11 amino acids. Germline lookup yields CDR1 SEHNR and CDR2 FQNEAQ (reference sequence). Trimming left V 4 bases short and J 5 bases short, with 6 bases between. This chain's CDR3 is CASSWTNEQYF. The CDR3 DNA reads TGTGCCAGCAGCTGGACCAACGAGCAGTACTTC.

This clone was observed a few times. The chain joins TRBV30 to TRBJ1-4; TRBD1 matches at 7 bases. The CDR3 consists of 14 residues. The germline gives CDR1 GTSNPN, CDR2 SVGIG (reference sequence). Germline trimming cut 4 bases from V and 2 bases from J; bases unmatched to any gene: 4. The DNA for the CDR3 is TGTGCCTGGACTGGACAGGCGACTAATGAAAAACTGTTTTTT. It encodes CAWTGQATNEKLFF.